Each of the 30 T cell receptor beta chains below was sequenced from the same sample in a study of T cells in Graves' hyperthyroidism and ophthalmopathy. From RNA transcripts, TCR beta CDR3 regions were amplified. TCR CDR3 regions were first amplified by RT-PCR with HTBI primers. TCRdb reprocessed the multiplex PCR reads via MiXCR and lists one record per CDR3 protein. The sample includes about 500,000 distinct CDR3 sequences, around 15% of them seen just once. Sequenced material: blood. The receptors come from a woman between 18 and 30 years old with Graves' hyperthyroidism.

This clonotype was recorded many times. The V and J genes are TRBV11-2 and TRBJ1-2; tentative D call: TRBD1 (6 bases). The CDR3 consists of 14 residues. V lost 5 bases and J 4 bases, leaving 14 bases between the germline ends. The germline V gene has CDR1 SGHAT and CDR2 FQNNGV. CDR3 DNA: TGTGCCAGCAGCACAAGACAGGACCCCTATGGCTACACCTTC. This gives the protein CASSTRQDPYGYTF. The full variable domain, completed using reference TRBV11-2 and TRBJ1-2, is EAGVAQSPRYKIIEKRQSVAFWCNPISGHATLYWYQQILGQGPKLLIQFQNNGVVDDSQLPKDRFSAERLKGVDSTLKIQPAKLEDSAVYLCASSTRQDPYGYTFGSGTRLTVV.

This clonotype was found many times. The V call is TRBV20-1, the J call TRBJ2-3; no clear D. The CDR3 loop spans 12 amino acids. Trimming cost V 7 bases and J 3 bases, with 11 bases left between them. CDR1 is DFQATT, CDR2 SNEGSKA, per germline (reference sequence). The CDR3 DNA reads TGCAGTGGATTACAGTATACAGATACGCAGTATTTT. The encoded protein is CSGLQYTDTQYF.

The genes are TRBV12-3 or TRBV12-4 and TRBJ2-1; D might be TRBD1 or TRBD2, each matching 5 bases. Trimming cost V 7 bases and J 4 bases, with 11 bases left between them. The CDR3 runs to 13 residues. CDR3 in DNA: TGTGCCAGCACGGGGCAATTATACAATGAGCAGTTCTTC. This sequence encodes CASTGQLYNEQFF.

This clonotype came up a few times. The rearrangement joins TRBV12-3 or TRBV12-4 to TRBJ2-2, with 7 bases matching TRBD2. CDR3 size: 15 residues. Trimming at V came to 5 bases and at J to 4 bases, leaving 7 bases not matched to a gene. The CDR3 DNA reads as TGTGCCAGCAGTGGGGGGGGGGTAATCACCGGGGAGCTGTTTTTT. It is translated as CASSGGGVITGELFF.

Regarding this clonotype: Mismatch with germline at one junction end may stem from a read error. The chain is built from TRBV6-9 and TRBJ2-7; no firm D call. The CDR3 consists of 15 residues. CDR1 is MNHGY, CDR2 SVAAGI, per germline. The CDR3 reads CASSDTHGSSYEQYF. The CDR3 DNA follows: TGCGCCAGCAGTGACACACACGGAAGCTCCTACGAGCAGTACTTC.

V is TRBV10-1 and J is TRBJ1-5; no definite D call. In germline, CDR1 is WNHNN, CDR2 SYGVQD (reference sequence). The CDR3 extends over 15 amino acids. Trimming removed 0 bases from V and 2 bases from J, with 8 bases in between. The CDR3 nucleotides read TGCGCCAGCAGTGAGTCCGGGAGCGGCAATCAGCCCCAGCATTTT. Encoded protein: CASSESGSGNQPQHF.

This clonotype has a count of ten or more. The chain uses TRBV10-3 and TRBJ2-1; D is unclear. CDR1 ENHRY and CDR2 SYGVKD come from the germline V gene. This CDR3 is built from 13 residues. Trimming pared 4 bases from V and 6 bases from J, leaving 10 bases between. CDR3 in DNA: TGTGCCATCAGTGTTGGTACCGGCAATGAGCAGTTCTTC. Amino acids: CAISVGTGNEQFF.

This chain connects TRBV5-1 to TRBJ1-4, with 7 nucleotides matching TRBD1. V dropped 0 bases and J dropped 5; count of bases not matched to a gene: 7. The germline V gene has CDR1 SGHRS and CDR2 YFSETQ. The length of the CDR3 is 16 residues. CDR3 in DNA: TGCGCCAGCAGCTTGGCCCCGGGACAGCCGAATGAAAAACTGTTTTTT. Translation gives CASSLAPGQPNEKLFF.

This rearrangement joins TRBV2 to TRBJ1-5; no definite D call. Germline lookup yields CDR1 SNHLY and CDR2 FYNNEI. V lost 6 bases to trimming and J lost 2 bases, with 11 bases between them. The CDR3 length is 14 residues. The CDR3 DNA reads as TGTGCCAGCAGGGACCCCTGGGGCAATCAGCCCCAGCATTTT. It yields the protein CASRDPWGNQPQHF.

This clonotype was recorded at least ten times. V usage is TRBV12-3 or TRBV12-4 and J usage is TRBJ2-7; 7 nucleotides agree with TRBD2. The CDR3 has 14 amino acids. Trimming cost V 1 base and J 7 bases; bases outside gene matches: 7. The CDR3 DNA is TGTGCCAGCAGTTTAGTCGGACAAGCGGGGGAGCAGTACTTC. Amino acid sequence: CASSLVGQAGEQYF.

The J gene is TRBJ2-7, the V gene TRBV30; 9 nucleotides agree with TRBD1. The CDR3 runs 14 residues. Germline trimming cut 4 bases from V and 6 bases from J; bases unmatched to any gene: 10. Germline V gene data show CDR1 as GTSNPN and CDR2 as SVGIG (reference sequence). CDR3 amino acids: CAWTPGDRALEQYF. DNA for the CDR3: TGTGCCTGGACCCCGGGGGACAGGGCTCTCGAGCAGTACTTC.

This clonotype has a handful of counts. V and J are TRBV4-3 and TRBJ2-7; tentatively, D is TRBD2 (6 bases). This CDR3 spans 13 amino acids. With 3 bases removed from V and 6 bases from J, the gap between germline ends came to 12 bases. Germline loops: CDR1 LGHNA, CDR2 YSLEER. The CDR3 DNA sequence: TGCGCCAGCAGCCATTTGGGAGGCCGCGAGCAGTACTTC. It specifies CASSHLGGREQYF.

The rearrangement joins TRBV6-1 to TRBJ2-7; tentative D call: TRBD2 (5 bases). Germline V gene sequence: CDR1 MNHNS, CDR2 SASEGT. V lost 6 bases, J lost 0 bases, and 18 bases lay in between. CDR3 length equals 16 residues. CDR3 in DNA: TGTGCCAGCAGACTAGATGGAGGTACCGGCTCCTACGAGCAGTACTTC. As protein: CASRLDGGTGSYEQYF.

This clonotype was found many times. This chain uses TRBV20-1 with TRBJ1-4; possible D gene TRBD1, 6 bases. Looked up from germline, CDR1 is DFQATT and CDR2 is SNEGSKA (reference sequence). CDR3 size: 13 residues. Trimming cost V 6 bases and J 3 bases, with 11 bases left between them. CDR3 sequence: CSARRGANEKLFF. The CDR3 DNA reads TGCAGTGCCCGGAGGGGGGCTAATGAAAAACTGTTTTTT.

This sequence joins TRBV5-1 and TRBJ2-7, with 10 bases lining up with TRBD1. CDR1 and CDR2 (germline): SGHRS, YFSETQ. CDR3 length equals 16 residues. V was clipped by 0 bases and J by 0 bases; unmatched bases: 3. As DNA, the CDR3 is TGCGCCAGCAGCTTGGCCGGGACAGGGGCCTCCTACGAGCAGTACTTC. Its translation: CASSLAGTGASYEQYF.

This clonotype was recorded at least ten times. CDR3 sequence reads: CASSAGTSEAYEQYF. The CDR3, as DNA: TGTGCCAGCAGTGCCGGGACTAGCGAGGCCTACGAGCAGTACTTC. The chain carries TRBV2 and TRBJ2-7, with 10 bases matching TRBD2. Unmatched junction bases numbered 5, after V lost 4 bases and J lost 2 bases. Germline V gene data show CDR1 as SNHLY and CDR2 as FYNNEI. The CDR3 is 15 residues long.

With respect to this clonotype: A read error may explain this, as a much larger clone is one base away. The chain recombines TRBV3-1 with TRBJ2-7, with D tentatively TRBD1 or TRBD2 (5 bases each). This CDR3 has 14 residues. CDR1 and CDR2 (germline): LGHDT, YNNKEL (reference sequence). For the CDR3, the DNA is TGTGCCAGCAGCCCAGGACACTCGGGGTACGGGCAGTACTTC. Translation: CASSPGHSGYGQYF.

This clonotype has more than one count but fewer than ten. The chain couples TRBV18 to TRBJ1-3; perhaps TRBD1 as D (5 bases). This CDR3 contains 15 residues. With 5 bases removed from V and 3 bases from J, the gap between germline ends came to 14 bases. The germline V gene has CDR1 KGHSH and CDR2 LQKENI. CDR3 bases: TGTGCCAGCTCATCAACAGGTCTCGGTGGAAACACCATATATTTT. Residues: CASSSTGLGGNTIYF. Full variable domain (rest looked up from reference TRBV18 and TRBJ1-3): NAGVMQNPRHLVRRRGQEARLRCSPMKGHSHVYWYRQLPEEGLKFMVYLQKENIIDESGMPKERFSAEFPKEGPSILRIQQVVRGDSAAYFCASSSTGLGGNTIYFGEGSWLTVV.

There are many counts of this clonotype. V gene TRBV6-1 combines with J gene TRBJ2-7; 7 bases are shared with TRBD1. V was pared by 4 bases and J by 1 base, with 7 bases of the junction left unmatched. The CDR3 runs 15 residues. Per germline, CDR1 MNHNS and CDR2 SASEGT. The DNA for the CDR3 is TGTGCCAGCAGTGGACAACAGGGGATATCCTACGAGCAGTACTTC. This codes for CASSGQQGISYEQYF.

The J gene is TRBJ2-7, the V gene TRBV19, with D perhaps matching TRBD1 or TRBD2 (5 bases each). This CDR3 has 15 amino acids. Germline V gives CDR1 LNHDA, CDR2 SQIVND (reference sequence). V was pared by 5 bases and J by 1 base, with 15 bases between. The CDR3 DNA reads TGTGCCAGTAGTCTGATCGGGACCGGATCCTACGAGCAGTACTTC. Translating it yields CASSLIGTGSYEQYF.

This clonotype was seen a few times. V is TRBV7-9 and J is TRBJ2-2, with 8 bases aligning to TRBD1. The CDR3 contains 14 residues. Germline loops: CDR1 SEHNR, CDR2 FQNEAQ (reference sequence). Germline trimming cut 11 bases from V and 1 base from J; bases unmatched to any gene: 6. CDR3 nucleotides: TGTGCCCCTCTGGACAGGGAGAACACCGGGGAGCTGTTTTTT. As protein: CAPLDRENTGELFF.

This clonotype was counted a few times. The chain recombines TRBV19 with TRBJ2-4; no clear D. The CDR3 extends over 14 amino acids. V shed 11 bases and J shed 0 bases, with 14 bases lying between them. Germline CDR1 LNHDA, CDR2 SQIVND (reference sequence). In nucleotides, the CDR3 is TGTGCCGTTAGTATGCCAGAAGCCAAAAACATTCAGTACTTC. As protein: CAVSMPEAKNIQYF.

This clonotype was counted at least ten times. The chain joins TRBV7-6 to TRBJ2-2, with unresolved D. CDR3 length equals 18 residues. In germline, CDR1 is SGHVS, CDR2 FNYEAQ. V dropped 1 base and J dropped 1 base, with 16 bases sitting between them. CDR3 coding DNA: TGTGCCAGCAGCTTAGTTGGCGTCAACCGGCTGAACACCGGGGAGCTGTTTTTT. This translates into CASSLVGVNRLNTGELFF.

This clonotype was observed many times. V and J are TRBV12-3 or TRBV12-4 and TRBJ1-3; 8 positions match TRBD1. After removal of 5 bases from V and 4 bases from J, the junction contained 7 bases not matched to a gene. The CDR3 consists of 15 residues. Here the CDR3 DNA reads TGTGCCAGCAGTCCCGAGACAGGGGCGGGAAACACCATATATTTT. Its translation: CASSPETGAGNTIYF.

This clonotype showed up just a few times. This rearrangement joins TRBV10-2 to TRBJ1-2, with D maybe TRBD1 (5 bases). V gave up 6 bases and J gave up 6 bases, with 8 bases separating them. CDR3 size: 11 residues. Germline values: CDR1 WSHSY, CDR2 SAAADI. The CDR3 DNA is TGCGCCAGCAGGGGGGGGGATGGCTACACCTTC. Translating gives CASRGGDGYTF.

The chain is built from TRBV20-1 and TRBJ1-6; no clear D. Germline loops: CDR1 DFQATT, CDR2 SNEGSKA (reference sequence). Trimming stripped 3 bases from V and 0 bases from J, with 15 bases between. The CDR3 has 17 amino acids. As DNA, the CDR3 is TGCAGTGCTAGGGACCTAGGTCGAGGCTCCTATAATTCACCCCTCCACTTT. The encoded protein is CSARDLGRGSYNSPLHF.

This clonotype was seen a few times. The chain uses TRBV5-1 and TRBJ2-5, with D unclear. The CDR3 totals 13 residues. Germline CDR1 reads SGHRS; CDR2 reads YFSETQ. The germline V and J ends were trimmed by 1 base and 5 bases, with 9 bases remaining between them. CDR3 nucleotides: TGCGCCAGCAGCTTGTCAGGACCGGAGACCCAGTACTTC. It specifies CASSLSGPETQYF.

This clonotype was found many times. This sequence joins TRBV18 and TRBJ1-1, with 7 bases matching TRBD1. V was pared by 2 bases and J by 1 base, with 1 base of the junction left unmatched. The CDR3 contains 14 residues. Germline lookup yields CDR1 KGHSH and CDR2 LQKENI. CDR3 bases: TGTGCCAGCTCACCATCAGGGGGGAACACTGAAGCTTTCTTT. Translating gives CASSPSGGNTEAFF.

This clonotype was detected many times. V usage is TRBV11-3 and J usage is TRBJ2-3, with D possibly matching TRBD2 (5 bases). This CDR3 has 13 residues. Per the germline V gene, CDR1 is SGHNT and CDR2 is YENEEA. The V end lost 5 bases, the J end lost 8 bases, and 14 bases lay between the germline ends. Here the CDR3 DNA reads TGTGCCAGCAGCCTGACTCTGGCGGGTACGCAGTATTTT. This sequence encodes CASSLTLAGTQYF.

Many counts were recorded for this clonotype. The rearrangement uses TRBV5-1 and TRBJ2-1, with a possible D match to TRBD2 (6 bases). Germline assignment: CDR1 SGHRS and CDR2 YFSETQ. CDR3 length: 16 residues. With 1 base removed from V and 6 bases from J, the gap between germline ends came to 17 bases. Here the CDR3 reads CASSLMGLLPGNEQFF. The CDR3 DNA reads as TGCGCCAGCAGCTTGATGGGACTTCTCCCAGGCAATGAGCAGTTCTTC.